This T cell receptor (beta chain) was documented in a study of blood T cell repertoires in COVID-19. Study details: The study drew acute and convalescent COVID-19 samples from the United States, Italy and Spain. T cells, B-cell-depleted T cells, or PBMCs provided the cDNA or gDNA that served as material.

The V segment lost 4 bases and the J segment 5 bases; nucleotides outside the gene matches: 4. CDR3 length equals 14 residues. Germline lookup yields CDR1 LNHDA and CDR2 SQIVND (reference sequence). Authors' methods: It was from reference gene primer amplification that nucleated cell counts were estimated. Data came from immunoSEQ multiplex PCR; TCRdb stores just in-frame clones and leaves some out. The V and J calls and the clone size are those of that table, but D and trimming were determined from the DNA. The sample yields about 190,000 clones, under 85% seen once. The receptor's source is a man in his sixties with active or convalescent COVID-19. Sequencing was carried out using peripheral blood. This chain links TRBV19 with TRBJ2-2; 7 bases align to TRBD1. The CDR3, as DNA: TGTGCCAGTAGTAAAAGACAGGGTACCGGGGAGCTGTTTTTT. It specifies CASSKRQGTGELFF. Drawing the rest from reference TRBV19 and TRBJ2-2, the complete variable domain is DGGITQSPKYLFRKEGQNVTLSCEQNLNHDAMYWYRQDPGQGLRLIYYSQIVNDFQKGDIAEGYSVSREKKESFPLTVTSAQKNPTAFYLCASSKRQGTGELFFGEGSRLTVL.